The 20 T cell receptor beta chains given below trace back to one sample, sequenced in a study of blood T cell repertoires in COVID-19. This table comes from immunoSEQ multiplex PCR, and its TCRdb copy is limited to in-frame clones, with some not included. Of over 55,000 clones in the sample, roughly 83% were seen once. Sequenced input: peripheral blood. The receptors originated from a man aged 45-65 years with COVID-19, enrolled during active disease.

J is TRBJ1-2 and V is TRBV18; the D gene is possibly TRBD1 (5 bases). Per germline, CDR1 KGHSH and CDR2 LQKENI. V gave up 5 bases and J gave up 1 base, with 14 bases separating them. This CDR3 contains 15 residues. Here the CDR3 reads CASSSYRRSNYGYTF. Written as DNA, the CDR3 is TGTGCCAGCTCATCGTACAGGAGAAGTAACTATGGCTACACCTTC.

This chain links TRBV6-5 with TRBJ2-7, with a tentative D call TRBD2 (5 bases). This CDR3 has 15 residues. The germline V and J ends were trimmed by 0 bases and 1 base, with 10 bases remaining between them. Looked up from germline, CDR1 is MNHEY and CDR2 is SVGAGI. CDR3 in DNA: TGTGCCAGCAGTTACTCCTCTAGCCCTTCCTACGAGCAGTACTTC. Translation gives CASSYSSSPSYEQYF.

The chain is built from TRBV7-8 and TRBJ1-6; TRBD1 matches at 10 bases. The junction had 11 bases not matched to a gene; V was cut back by 4 bases and J by 11 bases. This CDR3 region has 16 residues. Germline-derived CDR1 and CDR2 are SGHVS and FQNEAQ. CDR3 protein: CASSSEGTGVWAPLHF. Written as DNA, the CDR3 is TGTGCCAGCAGCTCGGAGGGGACAGGGGTATGGGCACCCCTCCACTTT.

The rearrangement uses TRBV24-1 and TRBJ2-7, with 9 bases aligning to TRBD1. V lost 3 bases, J lost 6 bases, and 5 bases stayed unmatched. CDR1 KGHDR and CDR2 SFDVKD come from the germline V gene. This CDR3 has 14 residues. The CDR3 DNA is TGTGCCACCAGTGATCCGGGACAGGGAATCGAGCAGTACTTC. Protein: CATSDPGQGIEQYF.

The rearrangement links TRBV5-4 to TRBJ2-1, with 9 bases matching TRBD2. J gave up 6 bases and V 4 bases, and 8 bases lay outside the gene matches. This CDR3 has 15 residues. The germline gives CDR1 SGHNT, CDR2 YYREEE (reference sequence). DNA for the CDR3: TGTGCCAGCAGCCCCAGGACTAGCGTCGTCAATGAGCAGTTCTTC. Translation: CASSPRTSVVNEQFF.

The gene calls are TRBV12-3 or TRBV12-4 and TRBJ1-1; the D is unclear. V lost 7 bases and J 5 bases, leaving 11 bases between the germline ends. The CDR3 is made up of 12 amino acids. The CDR3: CASIRGLTEAFF. The CDR3 bases are TGTGCCAGCATTAGAGGGTTGACTGAAGCTTTCTTT.

The chain uses TRBV30 and TRBJ1-6; no reliable D call. The germline CDR1 and CDR2 sequences are GTSNPN and SVGIG (reference sequence). With 2 bases removed from V and 7 bases from J, the gap between germline ends came to 9 bases. CDR3 length: 13 amino acids. CDR3 sequence reads: CAWSPRLNSPLHF. The DNA for the CDR3 is TGTGCCTGGAGTCCCCGGTTAAATTCACCCCTCCACTTT.

The DNA for the CDR3 is TGTGCCAGCAGTTCCAATGGGGGACAAAACTATGGCTACACCTTC. Protein sequence: CASSSNGGQNYGYTF. This chain connects TRBV6-5 to TRBJ1-2, with a tentative D call TRBD1 (6 bases). Per germline, CDR1 MNHEY and CDR2 SVGAGI. CDR3 length: 15 residues. Trimming shortened V by 4 bases and J by 2 bases, and 14 bases separated the two germline ends.

This clone was seen a single time. The chain uses TRBV7-9 and TRBJ1-1; 9 nucleotides line up with TRBD1. With 9 bases clipped from V and 4 bases from J, the junction kept 3 bases outside the gene matches. The germline V gene encodes CDR1 SEHNR and CDR2 FQNEAQ (reference sequence). The length of the CDR3 is 12 residues. The CDR3 DNA reads TGTGCCAGTAACAGGGGGCGCACTGAAGCTTTCTTT. Its translation: CASNRGRTEAFF.

The chain carries TRBV7-2 and TRBJ2-1, with TRBD2 matching over 12 bases. With 5 bases clipped from V and 9 bases from J, the junction kept 14 bases outside the gene matches. This CDR3 comprises 17 residues. The germline CDR1 and CDR2 sequences are SGHTA and FQGNSA. The CDR3 DNA is TGTGCCAGCAGCCCCCAGCTAGCGGGAGGGCCCTCGGGTGAGCAGTTCTTC. Encoded protein: CASSPQLAGGPSGEQFF.

The V gene is TRBV28, the J gene TRBJ2-3; no definite D call. The CDR3 extends over 13 amino acids. Trimming shortened V by 5 bases and J by 0 bases, and 6 bases separated the two germline ends. CDR1 and CDR2 (germline): MDHEN, SYDVKM. CDR3 in amino acids: CASSPTSTDTQYF. In DNA form, the CDR3 reads TGTGCCAGCAGTCCAACTAGCACAGATACGCAGTATTTT.

This clone was counted a few times. V and J are TRBV5-1 and TRBJ1-4; D is ambiguous. This CDR3 is built from 15 residues. Between the trimmed V and J ends, which lost 5 bases and 7 bases, there was a span of 18 bases. Germline CDR1 reads SGHRS; CDR2 reads YFSETQ. The CDR3 DNA reads TGCGCCAGCAGGCCGATGGAGGGTTTAGGTGAAAAACTGTTTTTT. It translates to CASRPMEGLGEKLFF.

CDR3 sequence (DNA): TGTGCCACCAGCAGAGATAGGGGAAGAGCTTTCTTT. Translated, it gives CATSRDRGRAFF. The chain joins TRBV15 to TRBJ1-1; a possible D gene is TRBD1 (5 bases). In germline, CDR1 is LNHNV, CDR2 YYDKDF (reference sequence). Trimming removed 0 bases from V and 10 bases from J, with 9 bases in between. CDR3 length: 12 amino acids.

The V call is TRBV28, the J call TRBJ1-1; 7 nucleotides agree with TRBD1. Germline CDR1 is MDHEN and CDR2 is SYDVKM. The trim removed 6 bases at V and 6 bases at J, leaving 13 bases unmatched. The length of the CDR3 is 15 residues. CDR3: CASSRSRGLNAEAFF. CDR3 DNA: TGTGCCAGCAGCCGTTCTAGGGGGCTCAACGCTGAAGCTTTCTTT.

V and J are TRBV19 and TRBJ1-1, with D unresolved. Germline V gene sequence: CDR1 LNHDA, CDR2 SQIVND (reference sequence). The CDR3 loop spans 14 amino acids. Deletions cut 7 bases from V and 5 bases from J, with 17 bases between. The chain's CDR3 is CASKKKEHSTEAFF. CDR3 sequence (DNA): TGTGCCAGTAAGAAAAAAGAACATTCGACTGAAGCTTTCTTT.

The chain carries TRBV28 and TRBJ1-5, with 9 bases lining up with TRBD1. The CDR3 loop spans 18 amino acids. The junction had 13 bases not matched to a gene; V was cut back by 6 bases and J by 1 base. Germline CDR1 MDHEN, CDR2 SYDVKM. The CDR3 nucleotides are TGTGCCAGCAGCCCGCGACAGGGGGTAAGTAGAAGCAATCAGCCCCAGCATTTT. Protein product: CASSPRQGVSRSNQPQHF.

The chain couples TRBV19 to TRBJ2-1; 11 positions match TRBD2. The CDR3 loop spans 15 amino acids. V shed 7 bases and J 7 bases; nucleotides not matched to a gene: 9. In germline, CDR1 is LNHDA, CDR2 SQIVND (reference sequence). This chain's CDR3 is CASNPVAGGLNEQFF. CDR3 coding DNA: TGTGCCAGTAATCCAGTAGCGGGAGGGCTGAATGAGCAGTTCTTC.

The gene calls are TRBV5-1 and TRBJ1-1, with D uncertain. Germline CDR1 is SGHRS and CDR2 is YFSETQ. V lost 0 bases and J 4 bases, leaving 10 bases between the germline ends. This CDR3 is built from 14 residues. The CDR3 loop reads CASSLAAGITEAFF. In nucleotides, the CDR3 is TGCGCCAGCAGCTTGGCCGCGGGAATCACTGAAGCTTTCTTT.

V gene TRBV28 combines with J gene TRBJ2-6, with D possibly matching TRBD2 (5 bases). The V gene's germline CDR1 is MDHEN and CDR2 SYDVKM. V lost 6 bases and J 1 base, leaving 13 bases between the germline ends. The CDR3 sequence is 16 residues long. In DNA form, the CDR3 reads TGTGCCAGCAGACCCAACGAGGGATCTGGGGCCAACGTCCTGACTTTC. This gives the protein CASRPNEGSGANVLTF.

This clone was detected only a few times. The chain has TRBV11-2 and TRBJ1-4, with D tentatively TRBD1 (6 bases). Trimming pared 5 bases from V and 6 bases from J, leaving 16 bases between. The CDR3 is 15 residues long. Germline V gene data show CDR1 as SGHAT and CDR2 as FQNNGV. CDR3 nucleotides: TGTGCCAGCAGCCCGGCGGGGGGCACGTATGAAAAACTGTTTTTT. Its protein is CASSPAGGTYEKLFF. The full variable domain, completed using reference TRBV11-2 and TRBJ1-4, is EAGVAQSPRYKIIEKRQSVAFWCNPISGHATLYWYQQILGQGPKLLIQFQNNGVVDDSQLPKDRFSAERLKGVDSTLKIQPAKLEDSAVYLCASSPAGGTYEKLFFGSGTQLSVL.